These 17 T cell receptor beta chains were sequenced from one sample in a study of shared clonotypes between healthy human individuals. TCRdb's copy holds only in-frame clones and misses some; the assay was immunoSEQ multiplex PCR. The table records around 720,000 clones, roughly 73% of them present only once. Sequencing was performed on memory CD4+ T cells sorted from blood. Subset in this sample: CD45RA-negative fraction. These receptors came from a woman between 25 and 40 years old in good health.

The chain carries TRBV2 and TRBJ2-7; no definite D call. The germline V gene encodes CDR1 SNHLY and CDR2 FYNNEI. The CDR3 is made up of 15 amino acids. The V end was cut by 5 bases, the J end by 2 bases, with 16 bases between. The CDR3 DNA reads as TGTGCCAGCAGTAATCAACTGACACCTACCTACGAGCAGTACTTC. It translates to CASSNQLTPTYEQYF.

The chain carries TRBV5-6 and TRBJ2-5; 8 bases agree with TRBD1. The CDR3 has 13 amino acids. Germline CDR1 reads SGHDT; CDR2 reads YYEEEE. Germline trimming cut 4 bases from V and 5 bases from J; bases unmatched to any gene: 4. In DNA form, the CDR3 reads TGTGCCAGCAGCCCACAGGGGGTGGAGACCCAGTACTTC. This sequence encodes CASSPQGVETQYF.

This clone was detected ten times or more. The chain combines TRBV28 with TRBJ2-6; 7 nucleotides match TRBD1. Germline lookup yields CDR1 MDHEN and CDR2 SYDVKM. Trimming took 7 bases from V and 0 from J; bases not matched to a gene: 18. The CDR3 contains 20 residues. The CDR3 nucleotides are TGTGCCAGCACCCCCCTGCTAGAGGACAGGAGCTTCTCTGGGGCCAACGTCCTGACTTTC. It encodes CASTPLLEDRSFSGANVLTF.

For this clone: The same CDR3 arises from other DNA sequences in this sample as well. V usage is TRBV29-1 and J usage is TRBJ2-7; 10 bases fit TRBD1. V trimming: 6 bases; J trimming: 4 bases; junction bases outside the gene matches: 3. This CDR3 contains 12 residues. In germline, CDR1 is SQVTM, CDR2 ANQGSEA. The CDR3 spells CSVRTGGYEQYF. DNA for the CDR3: TGCAGCGTCAGGACAGGGGGTTACGAGCAGTACTTC.

In its sample, this clone was seen a few times. The chain has TRBV28 and TRBJ1-2, with D possibly being TRBD1 (5 bases). Germline loops: CDR1 MDHEN, CDR2 SYDVKM. The CDR3 is 15 amino acids. Trimming removed 8 bases at V and 2 bases at J, with 18 bases between. CDR3 loop: CASRGTSPRNYGYTF. The CDR3 nucleotides are TGTGCCAGCCGGGGGACTTCCCCCAGGAACTATGGCTACACCTTC.

The chain recombines TRBV19 with TRBJ1-3, with TRBD1 identical over 7 bases. This CDR3 is 15 amino acids long. The junction had 9 bases not matched to a gene; V was cut back by 10 bases and J by 0 bases. CDR1 is LNHDA and CDR2 is SQIVND in the germline V gene (reference sequence). CDR3 nucleotides: TGTGCCACTCCACCGGGACAGTTCTCTGGAAACACCATATATTTT. Residues: CATPPGQFSGNTIYF. Supplemented by reference TRBV19 and TRBJ1-3, the full variable domain reads DGGITQSPKYLFRKEGQNVTLSCEQNLNHDAMYWYRQDPGQGLRLIYYSQIVNDFQKGDIAEGYSVSREKKESFPLTVTSAQKNPTAFYLCATPPGQFSGNTIYFGEGSWLTVV.

The chain carries TRBV30 and TRBJ1-2, with a possible D match to TRBD1 (5 bases). Germline CDR1 and CDR2: GTSNPN and SVGIG (reference sequence). CDR3 size: 13 residues. V lost 7 bases and J lost 5, with 17 bases in between. CDR3 protein: CASRWWGGYGYTF. CDR3 DNA: TGTGCCTCCCGGTGGTGGGGGGGTTATGGCTACACCTTC.

The CDR3 DNA is TGTGCCAGTAGTATAGCGTCCCGCCTCGGGTCCGGGGAGCTGTTTTTT. This translates into CASSIASRLGSGELFF. The chain has TRBV19 and TRBJ2-2; D is undetermined. The CDR3 runs to 16 residues. V lost 1 base and J 6 bases, leaving 15 bases between the germline ends. Germline loops: CDR1 LNHDA, CDR2 SQIVND (reference sequence).

This chain links TRBV7-9 with TRBJ2-2, with D possibly TRBD2 on 6 matching bases. Germline V gene data show CDR1 as SEHNR and CDR2 as FQNEAQ (reference sequence). The CDR3 covers 16 residues. With 6 bases removed from V and 4 bases from J, the gap between germline ends came to 18 bases. CDR3: CASSSDGGAGTGELFF. The CDR3 bases are TGTGCCAGCAGTTCCGACGGGGGAGCGGGCACCGGGGAGCTGTTTTTT. The full variable domain, with the rest looked up from reference TRBV7-9 and TRBJ2-2, is DTGVSQNPRHKITKRGQNVTFRCDPISEHNRLYWYRQTLGQGPEFLTYFQNEAQLEKSRLLSDRFSAERPKGSFSTLEIQRTEQGDSAMYLCASSSDGGAGTGELFFGEGSRLTVL.

The chain carries TRBV10-3 and TRBJ2-7; 8 bases are shared with TRBD1. CDR3 size: 14 residues. The junction had 2 bases not matched to a gene; V was cut back by 4 bases and J by 0 bases. Per the germline V gene, CDR1 is ENHRY and CDR2 is SYGVKD. CDR3 residues: CAISGGTGSYEQYF. CDR3 sequence (DNA): TGTGCCATCAGTGGGGGGACAGGCTCCTACGAGCAGTACTTC.

This clone was recorded a few times. This chain joins TRBV19 and TRBJ1-2; D gene ambiguous. Germline lookup yields CDR1 LNHDA and CDR2 SQIVND (reference sequence). The CDR3 covers 16 residues. The V and J ends lost 0 bases and 4 bases respectively, with 15 bases between them. The CDR3 loop reads CASSIDLTFGGYGYTF. CDR3 bases: TGTGCCAGTAGTATAGATCTCACTTTTGGCGGCTATGGCTACACCTTC.

This clone occurred many times. The rearrangement uses TRBV6-1 and TRBJ2-5, with 9 bases identical to TRBD2. J lost 2 bases, V lost 2 bases, and 3 bases had no gene match. Germline lookup yields CDR1 MNHNS and CDR2 SASEGT. This CDR3 comprises 15 residues. DNA of the CDR3: TGTGCCAGCAGTGAATGGACTAGCGCTCAAGAGACCCAGTACTTC. Its translation: CASSEWTSAQETQYF.

The chain combines TRBV27 with TRBJ2-2; maybe TRBD2 (6 bases). This CDR3 has 14 amino acids. Trimming removed 3 bases from V and 6 bases from J, with 11 bases in between. Germline V gene lookup returns CDR1 MNHEY and CDR2 SMNVEV (reference sequence). CDR3 coding DNA: TGTGCCAGCAGTTTTTTGTGGGAGGCCGGGGAGCTGTTTTTT. This sequence encodes CASSFLWEAGELFF.

The chain has TRBV6-6 and TRBJ1-4; 7 positions agree with TRBD1. CDR1 MNHNY and CDR2 SVGAGI come from the germline V gene (reference sequence). CDR3 length: 14 amino acids. V shed 6 bases and J 5 bases; nucleotides not matched to a gene: 6. Written as DNA, the CDR3 is TGTGCCAGCAGCGCGCCGACAGGGAATGAAAAACTGTTTTTT. The encoded protein is CASSAPTGNEKLFF.

The rearrangement joins TRBV7-8 to TRBJ1-3, with D unresolved. This CDR3 is 16 amino acids long. The V end was cut by 5 bases, the J end by 0 bases, with 14 bases between. Germline CDR1 is SGHVS and CDR2 is FQNEAQ. The CDR3 sequence: CASSPHDGASGNTIYF. The CDR3 region has the DNA TGTGCCAGCAGCCCCCATGACGGAGCCTCTGGAAACACCATATATTTT.

Details on this clone: The junction departs from the called germline gene at one end, perhaps through a read error. The rearrangement joins TRBV6-9 to TRBJ2-7, with D possibly TRBD2 on 5 matching bases. CDR1 and CDR2 from the germline V gene are MNHGY and SVAAGI. This CDR3 contains 19 residues. DNA for the CDR3: TGTGCCAGCAGTGGTCTGGGAACCGAGCGAGGGAGTATCTCCAACGAGCAGTACTTC. Its protein is CASSGLGTERGSISNEQYF.

J is TRBJ2-5 and V is TRBV7-9; 10 positions agree with TRBD2. There are 19 residues in the CDR3. The germline CDR1 and CDR2 sequences are SEHNR and FQNEAQ (reference sequence). J was trimmed by 4 bases and V by 6 bases; bases with no gene match: 20. The CDR3 DNA sequence: TGTGCCAGCAGAATTGGCCTCTGGAGCGGGAGGGCCGGGGGAGAGACCCAGTACTTC. Encoded protein: CASRIGLWSGRAGGETQYF.